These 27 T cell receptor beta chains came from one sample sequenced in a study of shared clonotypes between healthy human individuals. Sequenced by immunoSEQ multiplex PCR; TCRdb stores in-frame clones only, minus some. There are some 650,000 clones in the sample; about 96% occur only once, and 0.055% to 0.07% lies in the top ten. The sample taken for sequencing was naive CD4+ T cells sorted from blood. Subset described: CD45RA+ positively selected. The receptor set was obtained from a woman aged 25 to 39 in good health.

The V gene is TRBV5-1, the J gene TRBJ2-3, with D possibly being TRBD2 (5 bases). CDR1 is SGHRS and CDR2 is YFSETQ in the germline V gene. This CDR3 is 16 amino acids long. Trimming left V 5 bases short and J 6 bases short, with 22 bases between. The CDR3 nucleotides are TGCGCCAGCAGGGAAAAAGTGGACTCGACAAAGGATACGCAGTATTTT. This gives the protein CASREKVDSTKDTQYF.

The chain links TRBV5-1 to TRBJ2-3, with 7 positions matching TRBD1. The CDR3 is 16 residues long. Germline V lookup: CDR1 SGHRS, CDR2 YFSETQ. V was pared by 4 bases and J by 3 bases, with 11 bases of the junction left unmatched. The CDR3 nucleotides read TGCGCCAGCAGCATGGAGACAGGGACGGTGACAGATACGCAGTATTTT. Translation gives CASSMETGTVTDTQYF.

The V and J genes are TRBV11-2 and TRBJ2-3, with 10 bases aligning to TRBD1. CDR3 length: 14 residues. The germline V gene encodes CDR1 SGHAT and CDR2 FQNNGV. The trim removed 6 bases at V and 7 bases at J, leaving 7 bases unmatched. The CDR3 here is CASRRTGGVNTQYF. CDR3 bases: TGTGCCAGCAGACGGACAGGGGGAGTGAATACGCAGTATTTT.

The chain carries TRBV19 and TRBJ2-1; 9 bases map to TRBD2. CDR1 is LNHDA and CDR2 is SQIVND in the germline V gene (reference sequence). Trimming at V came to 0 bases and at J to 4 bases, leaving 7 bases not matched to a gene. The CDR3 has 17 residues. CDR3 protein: CASSIDSASGIYNEQFF. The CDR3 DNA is TGTGCCAGTAGTATAGATTCCGCTAGCGGGATATACAATGAGCAGTTCTTC.

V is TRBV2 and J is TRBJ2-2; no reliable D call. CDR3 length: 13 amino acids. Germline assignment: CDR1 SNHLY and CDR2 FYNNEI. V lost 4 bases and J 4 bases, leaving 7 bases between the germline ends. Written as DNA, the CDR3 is TGTGCCAGCAGTGTATTCACCACCGGGGAGCTGTTTTTT. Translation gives CASSVFTTGELFF.

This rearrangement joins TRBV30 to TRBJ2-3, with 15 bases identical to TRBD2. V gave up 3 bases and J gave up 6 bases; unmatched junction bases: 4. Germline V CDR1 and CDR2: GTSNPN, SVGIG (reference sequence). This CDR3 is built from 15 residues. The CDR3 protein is CAWRGLAGGKDTQYF. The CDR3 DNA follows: TGTGCCTGGAGGGGACTAGCGGGAGGAAAGGATACGCAGTATTTT.

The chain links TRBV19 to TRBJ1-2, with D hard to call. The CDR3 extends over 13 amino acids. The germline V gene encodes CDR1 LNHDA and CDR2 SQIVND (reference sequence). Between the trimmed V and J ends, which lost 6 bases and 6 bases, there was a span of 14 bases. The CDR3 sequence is CASRNGRVNGYTF. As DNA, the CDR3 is TGTGCCAGTAGAAACGGGAGAGTCAATGGCTACACCTTC. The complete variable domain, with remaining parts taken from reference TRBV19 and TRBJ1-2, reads DGGITQSPKYLFRKEGQNVTLSCEQNLNHDAMYWYRQDPGQGLRLIYYSQIVNDFQKGDIAEGYSVSREKKESFPLTVTSAQKNPTAFYLCASRNGRVNGYTFGSGTRLTVV.

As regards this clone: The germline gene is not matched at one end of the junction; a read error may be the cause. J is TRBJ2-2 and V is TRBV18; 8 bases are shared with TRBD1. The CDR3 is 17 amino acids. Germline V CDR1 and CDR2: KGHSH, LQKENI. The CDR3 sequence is CASSPLAGTGNTGELFF. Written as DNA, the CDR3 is TGTGCCAGCTCTCCACTCGCCGGGACAGGGAACACCGGGGAGCTGTTTTTT.

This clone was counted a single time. DNA of the CDR3: TGTGCCAGCGGAGGAGTCGGCACCGGGGAGCTGTTTTTT. This encodes CASGGVGTGELFF. This sequence joins TRBV2 and TRBJ2-2; D may be TRBD2 (5 bases). The CDR3 consists of 13 residues. Germline-derived CDR1 and CDR2 are SNHLY and FYNNEI. Trimming shortened V by 8 bases and J by 4 bases, and 11 bases separated the two germline ends.

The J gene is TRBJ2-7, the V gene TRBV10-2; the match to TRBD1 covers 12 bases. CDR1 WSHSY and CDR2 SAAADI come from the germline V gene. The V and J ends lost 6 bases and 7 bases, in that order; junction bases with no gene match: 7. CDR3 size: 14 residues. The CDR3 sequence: CASRTGQGALEQYF. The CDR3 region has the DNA TGCGCCAGCAGGACGGGACAGGGGGCGCTTGAGCAGTACTTC.

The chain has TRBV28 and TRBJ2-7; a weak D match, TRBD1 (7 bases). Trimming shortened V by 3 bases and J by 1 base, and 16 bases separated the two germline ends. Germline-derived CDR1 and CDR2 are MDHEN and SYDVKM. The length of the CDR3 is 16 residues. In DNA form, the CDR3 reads TGTGCCAGCAGTTTCGGAGGAGGGGGCAGATCCTACGAGCAGTACTTC. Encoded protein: CASSFGGGGRSYEQYF. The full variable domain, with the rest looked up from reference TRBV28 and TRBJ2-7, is DVKVTQSSRYLVKRTGEKVFLECVQDMDHENMFWYRQDPGLGLRLIYFSYDVKMKEKGDIPEGYSVSREKKERFSLILESASTNQTSMYLCASSFGGGGRSYEQYFGPGTRLTVT.

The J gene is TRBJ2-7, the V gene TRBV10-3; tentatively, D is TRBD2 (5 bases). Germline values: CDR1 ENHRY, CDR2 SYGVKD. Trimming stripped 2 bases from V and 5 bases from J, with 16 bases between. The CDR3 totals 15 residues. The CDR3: CAISEVAEGRHEQYF. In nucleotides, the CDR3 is TGTGCCATCAGTGAGGTCGCAGAGGGCCGACACGAGCAGTACTTC.

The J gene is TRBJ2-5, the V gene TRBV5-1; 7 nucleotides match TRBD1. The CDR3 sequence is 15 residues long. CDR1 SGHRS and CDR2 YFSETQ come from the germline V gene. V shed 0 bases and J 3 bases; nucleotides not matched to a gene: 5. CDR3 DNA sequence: TGCGCCAGCAGCTTGGGACAGGGTTTCGAAGAGACCCAGTACTTC. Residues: CASSLGQGFEETQYF. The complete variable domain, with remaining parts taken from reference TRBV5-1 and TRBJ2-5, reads KAGVTQTPRYLIKTRGQQVTLSCSPISGHRSVSWYQQTPGQGLQFLFEYFSETQRNKGNFPGRFSGRQFSNSRSEMNVSTLELGDSALYLCASSLGQGFEETQYFGPGTRLLVL.

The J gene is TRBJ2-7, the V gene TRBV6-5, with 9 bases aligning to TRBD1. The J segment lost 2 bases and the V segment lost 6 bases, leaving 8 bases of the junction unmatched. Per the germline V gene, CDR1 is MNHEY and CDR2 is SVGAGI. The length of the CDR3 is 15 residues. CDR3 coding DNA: TGTGCCAGCAGGCGCCTGACAGGGGGGACCTACGAGCAGTACTTC. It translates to CASRRLTGGTYEQYF.

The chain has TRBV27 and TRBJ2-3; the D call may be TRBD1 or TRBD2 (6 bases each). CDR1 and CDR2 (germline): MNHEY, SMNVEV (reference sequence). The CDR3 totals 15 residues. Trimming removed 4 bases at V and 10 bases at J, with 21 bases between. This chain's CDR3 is CASSSLGTSGVAQYF. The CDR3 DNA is TGTGCCAGCAGTTCGTTGGGGACATCGGGGGTTGCGCAGTATTTT.

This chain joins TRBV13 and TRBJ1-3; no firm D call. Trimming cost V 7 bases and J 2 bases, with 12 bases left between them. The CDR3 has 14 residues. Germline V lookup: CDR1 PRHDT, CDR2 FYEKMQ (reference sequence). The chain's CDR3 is CASKNRAPGNTIYF. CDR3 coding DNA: TGTGCCAGCAAAAACCGAGCCCCTGGAAACACCATATATTTT. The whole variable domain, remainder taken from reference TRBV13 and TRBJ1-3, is AAGVIQSPRHLIKEKRETATLKCYPIPRHDTVYWYQQGPGQDPQFLISFYEKMQSDKGSIPDRFSAQQFSDYHSELNMSSLELGDSALYFCASKNRAPGNTIYFGEGSWLTVV.

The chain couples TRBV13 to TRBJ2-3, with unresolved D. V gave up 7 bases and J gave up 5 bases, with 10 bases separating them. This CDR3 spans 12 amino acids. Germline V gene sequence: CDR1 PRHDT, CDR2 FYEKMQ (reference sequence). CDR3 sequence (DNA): TGTGCCAGCAAGGGATGGGGAGATACGCAGTATTTT. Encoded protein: CASKGWGDTQYF. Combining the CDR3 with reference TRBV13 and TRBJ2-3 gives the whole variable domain AAGVIQSPRHLIKEKRETATLKCYPIPRHDTVYWYQQGPGQDPQFLISFYEKMQSDKGSIPDRFSAQQFSDYHSELNMSSLELGDSALYFCASKGWGDTQYFGPGTRLTVL.

This CDR3 reads CASSLGAYSNQPQHF. CDR3 nucleotides: TGTGCCAGCAGTTTGGGGGCCTATAGCAATCAGCCCCAGCATTTT. This rearrangement joins TRBV28 to TRBJ1-5; TRBD1 might be the D (6 bases). This CDR3 has 15 residues. Germline V gene sequence: CDR1 MDHEN, CDR2 SYDVKM. The ends were cut back, 3 bases at V and 0 bases at J, with 9 bases in the middle.

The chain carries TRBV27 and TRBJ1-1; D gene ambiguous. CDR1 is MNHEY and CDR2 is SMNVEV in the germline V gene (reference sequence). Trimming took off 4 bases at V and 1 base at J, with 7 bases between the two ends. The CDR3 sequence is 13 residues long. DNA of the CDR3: TGTGCCAGCAGTTACAGATCGAACACTGAAGCTTTCTTT. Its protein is CASSYRSNTEAFF.

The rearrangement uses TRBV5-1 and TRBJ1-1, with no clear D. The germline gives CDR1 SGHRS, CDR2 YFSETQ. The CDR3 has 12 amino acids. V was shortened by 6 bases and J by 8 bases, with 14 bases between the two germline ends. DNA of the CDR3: TGCGCCAGCATCGGGTGGTCTGAGGAAGCTTTCTTT. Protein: CASIGWSEEAFF.

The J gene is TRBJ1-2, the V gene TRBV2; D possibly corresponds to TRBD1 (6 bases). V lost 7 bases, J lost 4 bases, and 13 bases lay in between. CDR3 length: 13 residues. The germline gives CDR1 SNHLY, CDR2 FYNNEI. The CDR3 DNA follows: TGTGCCAGCAAAAATCAGGGGCTCTATGGCTACACCTTC. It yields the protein CASKNQGLYGYTF.

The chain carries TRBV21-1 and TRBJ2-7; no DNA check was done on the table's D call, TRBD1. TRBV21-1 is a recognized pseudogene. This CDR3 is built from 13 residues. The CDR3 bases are TGTGCCAGCAGCAAAGTGGGCACCTACGAGCAGTACTTC. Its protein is CASSKVGTYEQYF.

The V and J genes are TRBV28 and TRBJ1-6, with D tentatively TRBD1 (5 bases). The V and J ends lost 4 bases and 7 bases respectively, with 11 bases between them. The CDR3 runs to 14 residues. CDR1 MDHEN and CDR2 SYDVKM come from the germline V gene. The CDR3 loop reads CASSSRDFNSPLHF. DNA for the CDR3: TGTGCCAGCAGTTCCAGGGACTTCAATTCACCCCTCCACTTT.

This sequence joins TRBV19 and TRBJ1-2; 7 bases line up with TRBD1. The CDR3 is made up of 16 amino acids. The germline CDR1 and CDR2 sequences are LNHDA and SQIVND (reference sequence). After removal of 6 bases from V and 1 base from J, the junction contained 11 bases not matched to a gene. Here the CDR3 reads CASSFGRQGLNYGYTF. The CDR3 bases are TGTGCCAGTAGCTTCGGGCGACAGGGCCTTAACTATGGCTACACCTTC.

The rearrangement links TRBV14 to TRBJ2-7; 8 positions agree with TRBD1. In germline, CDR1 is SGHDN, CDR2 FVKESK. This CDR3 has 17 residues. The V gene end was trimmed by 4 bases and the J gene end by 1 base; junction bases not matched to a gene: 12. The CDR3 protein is CASSPFEGDRGSYEQYF. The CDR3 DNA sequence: TGTGCCAGCAGCCCATTCGAAGGAGACAGGGGTTCCTACGAGCAGTACTTC.

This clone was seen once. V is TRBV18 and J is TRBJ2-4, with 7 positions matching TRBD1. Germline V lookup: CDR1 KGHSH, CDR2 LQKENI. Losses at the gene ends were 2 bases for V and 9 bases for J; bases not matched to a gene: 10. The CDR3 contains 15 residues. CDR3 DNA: TGTGCCAGCTCACCATTATCAGGGCGACAGGGCATTCAGTACTTC. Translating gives CASSPLSGRQGIQYF.

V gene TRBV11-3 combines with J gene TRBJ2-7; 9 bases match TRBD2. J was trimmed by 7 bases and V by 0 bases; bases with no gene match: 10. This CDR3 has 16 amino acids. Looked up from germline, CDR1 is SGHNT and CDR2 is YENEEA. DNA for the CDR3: TGTGCCAGCAGCTTAGACGGCGGGAGGGCCTCGCAGGAGCAGTACTTC. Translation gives CASSLDGGRASQEQYF. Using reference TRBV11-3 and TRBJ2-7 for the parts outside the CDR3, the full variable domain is EAGVVQSPRYKIIEKKQPVAFWCNPISGHNTLYWYLQNLGQGPELLIRYENEEAVDDSQLPKDRFSAERLKGVDSTLKIQPAELGDSAVYLCASSLDGGRASQEQYFGPGTRLTVT.